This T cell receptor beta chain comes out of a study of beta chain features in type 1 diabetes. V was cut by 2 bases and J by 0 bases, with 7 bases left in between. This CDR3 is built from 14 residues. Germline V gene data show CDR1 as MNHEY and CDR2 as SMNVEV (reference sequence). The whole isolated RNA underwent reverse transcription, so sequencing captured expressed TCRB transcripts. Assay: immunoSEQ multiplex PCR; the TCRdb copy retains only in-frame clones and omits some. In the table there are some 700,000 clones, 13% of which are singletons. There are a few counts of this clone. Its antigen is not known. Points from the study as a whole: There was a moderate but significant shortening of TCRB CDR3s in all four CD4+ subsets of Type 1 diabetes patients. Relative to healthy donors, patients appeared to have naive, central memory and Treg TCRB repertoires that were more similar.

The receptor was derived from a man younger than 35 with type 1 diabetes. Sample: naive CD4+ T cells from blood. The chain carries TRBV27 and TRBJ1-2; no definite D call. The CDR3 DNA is TGTGCCAGCAGTTTACGAAATTCTAACTATGGCTACACCTTC. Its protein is CASSLRNSNYGYTF.